A selection of T cell receptor beta chains follows, all from one sample in a study of post-analysis software for immune sequencing data. TCRdb fed the PCR reads into MiXCR, producing one record per CDR3 protein. The repertoire includes around 200,000 distinct CDR3 sequences, 29% of them detected once, and around 3.2% sits in the top ten. The sequenced sample consisted of blood. Receptors were obtained from a girl aged 2-17 years with multiple sclerosis. CDR3s include the opening cysteine and the closing phenylalanine or tryptophan. D genes are given only for firm matches. Expanded clones get a size class; other rows say once, few or many, or leave the size out.

TRBJ2-3 NA NA TRBV6-1 CATIKTTDTQYF TGTGCCACCATCAAAACCACAGATACGCAGTATTTT
TRBJ1-2 few NA TRBV12-3/TRBV12-4 CASSLKEKAGYTF TGTGCCAGCAGTTTAAAGGAGAAGGCTGGCTACACCTTC
TRBJ2-3 many NA TRBV29-1 CSTTENRASTDTQYF TGCAGCACAACGGAAAACAGGGCGAGCACAGATACGCAGTATTTT
TRBJ1-5 NA NA TRBV20-1 CSARAPGGANQPQHF TGCAGTGCTAGAGCGCCCGGGGGCGCAAATCAGCCCCAGCATTTT
TRBJ1-2 few NA TRBV12-3/TRBV12-4 CASRGGGNRGYTF TGTGCCAGCAGAGGGGGAGGGAATCGGGGCTACACCTTC
TRBJ2-1 few NA TRBV27 CASSLVSLRHDEQFF TGTGCCAGCAGTTTAGTCTCTCTACGGCATGATGAGCAGTTCTTC
TRBJ2-3 NA NA TRBV5-1 CASSFRGAGTDTQYF TGCGCCAGCAGCTTCCGAGGGGCGGGCACAGATACGCAGTATTTT
TRBJ1-1 few NA TRBV5-1 CASSLDGGRWTEAFF TGCGCCAGCAGCTTAGACGGTGGTCGTTGGACTGAAGCTTTCTTT
TRBJ1-2 few TRBD1 TRBV12-3/TRBV12-4 CASSPLRQGRDGYTF TGTGCCAGCAGTCCGCTACGACAGGGACGGGATGGCTACACCTTC
TRBJ2-1 many TRBD1 TRBV27 CASRWGQGSDNEQFF TGTGCCAGCCGTTGGGGACAGGGATCGGACAATGAGCAGTTCTTC
TRBJ1-2 NA TRBD1 TRBV7-2 CASSIGQGQGYGYTF TGTGCCAGCAGCATCGGACAGGGGCAGGGCTATGGCTACACCTTC
TRBJ2-1 NA NA TRBV18 CACSTDQGWSYNEQFF TGTGCCTGCTCCACAGACCAGGGGTGGTCCTACAATGAGCAGTTCTTC